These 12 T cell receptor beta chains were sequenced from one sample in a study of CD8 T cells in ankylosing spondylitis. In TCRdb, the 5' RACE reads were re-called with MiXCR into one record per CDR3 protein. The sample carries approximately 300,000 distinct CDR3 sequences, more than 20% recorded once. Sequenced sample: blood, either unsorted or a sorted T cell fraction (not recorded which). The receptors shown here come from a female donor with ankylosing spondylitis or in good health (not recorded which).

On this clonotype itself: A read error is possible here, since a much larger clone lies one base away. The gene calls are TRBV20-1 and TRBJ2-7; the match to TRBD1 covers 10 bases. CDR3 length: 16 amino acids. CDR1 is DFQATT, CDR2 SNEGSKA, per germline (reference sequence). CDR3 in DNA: TGCTGTGCTAGGTGGTGGACAGGGGGATCCTCCTACGAGCAGTACTTC. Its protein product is CCARWWTGGSSYEQYF.

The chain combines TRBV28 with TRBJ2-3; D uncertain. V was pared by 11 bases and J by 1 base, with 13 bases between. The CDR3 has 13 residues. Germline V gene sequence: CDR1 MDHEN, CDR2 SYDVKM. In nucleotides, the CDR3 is TGTGCCGGCTGTAAAACAGGCACAGATACGCAGTATTTT. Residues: CAGCKTGTDTQYF.

CDR3 protein: CSVAEGGAGYGYTF. In DNA, the CDR3 is TGCAGCGTCGCAGAGGGAGGGGCGGGCTATGGCTACACCTTC. This sequence joins TRBV29-1 and TRBJ1-2; weak D call: TRBD1 (5 bases). The CDR3 runs to 14 residues. The V gene's germline CDR1 is SQVTM and CDR2 ANQGSEA. V shed 6 bases and J shed 4 bases, with 18 bases lying between them.

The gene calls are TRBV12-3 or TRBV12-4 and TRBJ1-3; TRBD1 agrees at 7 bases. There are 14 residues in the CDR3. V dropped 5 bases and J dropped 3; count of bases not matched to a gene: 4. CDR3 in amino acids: CASSRQGSGNTIYF. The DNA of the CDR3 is TGTGCCAGCAGTAGACAGGGCAGTGGAAACACCATATATTTT.

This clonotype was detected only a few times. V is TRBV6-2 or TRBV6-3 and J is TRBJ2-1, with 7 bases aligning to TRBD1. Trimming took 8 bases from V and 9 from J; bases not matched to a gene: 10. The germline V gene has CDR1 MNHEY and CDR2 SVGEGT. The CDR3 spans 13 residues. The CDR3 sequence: CASLSNRGSEQFF. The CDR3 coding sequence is TGTGCCAGCCTTTCTAACAGGGGCAGTGAGCAGTTCTTC.

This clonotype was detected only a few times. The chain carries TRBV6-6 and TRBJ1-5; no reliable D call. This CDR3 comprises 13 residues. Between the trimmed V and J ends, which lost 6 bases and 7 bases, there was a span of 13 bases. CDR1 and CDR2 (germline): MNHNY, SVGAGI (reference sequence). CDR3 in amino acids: CASSHELEQPQHF. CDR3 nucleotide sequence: TGTGCCAGCAGCCATGAACTAGAACAGCCCCAGCATTTT.

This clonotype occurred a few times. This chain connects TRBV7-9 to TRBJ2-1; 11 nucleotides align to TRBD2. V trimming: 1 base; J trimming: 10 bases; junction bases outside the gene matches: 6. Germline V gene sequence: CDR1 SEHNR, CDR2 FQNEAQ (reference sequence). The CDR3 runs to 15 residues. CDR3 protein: CASSLDGLAGGEQFF. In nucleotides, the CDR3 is TGTGCCAGCAGCTTAGACGGACTAGCGGGCGGGGAGCAGTTCTTC.

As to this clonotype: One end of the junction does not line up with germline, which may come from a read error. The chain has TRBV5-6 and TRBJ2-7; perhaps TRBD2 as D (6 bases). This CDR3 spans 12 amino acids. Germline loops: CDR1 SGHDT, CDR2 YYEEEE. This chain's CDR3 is CASSLGTTSPHF. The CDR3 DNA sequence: TGTGCCAGCAGCTTGGGGACTACTTCTCCTCACTTC.

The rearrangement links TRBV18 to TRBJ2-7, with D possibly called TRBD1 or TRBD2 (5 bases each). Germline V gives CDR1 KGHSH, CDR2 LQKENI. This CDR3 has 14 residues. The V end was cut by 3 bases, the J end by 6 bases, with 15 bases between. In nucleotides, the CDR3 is TGTGCCAGCTCACCGGGGACCCGATGGGCCGAGCAGTACTTC. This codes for CASSPGTRWAEQYF.

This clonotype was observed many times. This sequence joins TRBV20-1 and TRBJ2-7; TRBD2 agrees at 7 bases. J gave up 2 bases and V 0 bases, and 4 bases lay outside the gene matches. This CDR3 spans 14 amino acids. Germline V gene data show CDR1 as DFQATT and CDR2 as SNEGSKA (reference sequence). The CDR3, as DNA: TGCAGTGCTAGAGAGGGCGGGAGTCCCTACGAGCAGTACTTC. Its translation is CSAREGGSPYEQYF.

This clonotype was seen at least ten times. The CDR3 DNA is TGTGCCAGCGGGTCTCGACACAGCGGGAGACGGGATGAGCAGTTCTTC. This gives the protein CASGSRHSGRRDEQFF. The chain carries TRBV7-9 and TRBJ2-1; 8 nucleotides agree with TRBD2. V trimming: 8 bases; J trimming: 8 bases; junction bases outside the gene matches: 17. The CDR3 extends over 16 amino acids. Germline values: CDR1 SEHNR, CDR2 FQNEAQ (reference sequence).

The CDR3 nucleotides are TGTGCCAGCAGTTATTCGTCGACCCAAGAGACCCAGTACTTC. This translates into CASSYSSTQETQYF. This chain links TRBV6-5 with TRBJ2-5; the D is unclear. The CDR3 length is 14 residues. Trimming stripped 3 bases from V and 1 base from J, with 9 bases between. Germline CDR1 reads MNHEY; CDR2 reads SVGAGI.